This TCR beta chain was observed in a study of blood T cell repertoires in COVID-19. Study-wide background: COVID-19 samples from acute and convalescent phases originated in the United States, Italy and Spain.

The method was immunoSEQ multiplex PCR; TCRdb's version includes in-frame clones alone and lacks a portion of them. The table records about 220,000 clones, 75% to 90% of them present only once. The V end lost 5 bases, the J end lost 0 bases, and 11 bases lay between the germline ends. Germline loops: CDR1 MNHEY, CDR2 SMNVEV (reference sequence). The CDR3 is made up of 15 amino acids. The sequence came from a woman in her seventies with COVID-19, enrolled during active disease. This sequence joins TRBV27 and TRBJ1-5; D possibly corresponds to TRBD1 (5 bases). Sequenced sample: peripheral blood. As DNA, the CDR3 is TGTGCCAGCAGTCTGGGGGGGGTTAGCAATCAGCCCCAGCATTTT. It encodes CASSLGGVSNQPQHF.